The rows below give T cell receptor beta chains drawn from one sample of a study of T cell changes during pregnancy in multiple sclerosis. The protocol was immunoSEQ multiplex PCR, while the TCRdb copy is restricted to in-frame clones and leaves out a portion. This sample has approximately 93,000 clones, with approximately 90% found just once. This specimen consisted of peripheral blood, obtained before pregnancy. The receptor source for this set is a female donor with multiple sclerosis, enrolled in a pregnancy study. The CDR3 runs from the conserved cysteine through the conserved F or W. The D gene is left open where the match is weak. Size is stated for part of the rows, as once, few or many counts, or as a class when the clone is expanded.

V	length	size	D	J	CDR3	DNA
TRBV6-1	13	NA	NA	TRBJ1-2	CASSASGVGGYTF	TGTGCCAGCAGTGCCTCAGGCGTCGGCGGCTACACCTTC
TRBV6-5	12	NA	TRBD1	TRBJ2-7	CASGTGVGEQYF	TGTGCCAGCGGGACAGGGGTCGGGGAGCAGTACTTC
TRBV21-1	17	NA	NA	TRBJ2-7	CASSFRGHATSPREQYF	TGTGCCAGCAGCTTTAGGGGGCACGCTACTTCGCCGCGCGAGCAGTACTTC
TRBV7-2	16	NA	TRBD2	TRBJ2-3	CASSLKPRGGTDTQYF	TGTGCCAGCAGCTTAAAGCCGCGGGGGGGCACAGATACGCAGTATTTT
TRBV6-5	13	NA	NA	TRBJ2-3	CASSLGDTDTQYF	TGTGCCAGCAGCCTCGGGGACACAGATACGCAGTATTTT
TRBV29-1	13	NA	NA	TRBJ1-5	CSVSQEPGQPQHF	TGCAGCGTCTCACAGGAGCCCGGTCAGCCCCAGCATTTT
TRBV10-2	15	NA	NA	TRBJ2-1	CASSGTSGPYNEQFF	TGCGCCAGCAGCGGGACTTCGGGTCCATACAATGAGCAGTTCTTC
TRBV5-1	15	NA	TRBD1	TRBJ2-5	CASSLARGYQETQYF	TGCGCCAGCAGCTTGGCCAGGGGGTACCAAGAGACCCAGTACTTC
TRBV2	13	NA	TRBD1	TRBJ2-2	CASSGTGTGELFF	TGTGCCAGCAGTGGGACAGGGACCGGGGAGCTGTTTTTT
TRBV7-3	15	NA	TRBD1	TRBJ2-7	CASSPDRERSYEQYF	TGTGCCAGCAGTCCCGACAGGGAAAGATCCTACGAGCAGTACTTC
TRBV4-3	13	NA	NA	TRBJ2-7	CASSQKGVDEQYF	TGCGCCAGCAGCCAGAAAGGGGTGGATGAGCAGTACTTC
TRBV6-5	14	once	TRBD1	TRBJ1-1	CASRRQGRPLGAFF	TGTGCCAGCAGGCGACAGGGGCGCCCGCTAGGAGCTTTCTTT
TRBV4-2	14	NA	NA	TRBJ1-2	CASSRLQGPGGYTF	TGTGCCAGCAGCCGACTACAGGGCCCGGGTGGCTACACCTTC
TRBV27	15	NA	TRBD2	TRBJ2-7	CASSLSTSGSYEQYF	TGTGCCAGCAGTTTATCGACTAGCGGGAGCTACGAGCAGTACTTC
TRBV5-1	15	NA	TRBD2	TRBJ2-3	CASRKTSATADTQYF	TGCGCCAGCAGAAAAACTAGCGCCACTGCCGATACGCAGTATTTT
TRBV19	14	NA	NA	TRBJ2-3	CASSISAGRDTQYF	TGTGCCAGTAGTATATCGGCGGGGAGAGATACGCAGTATTTT
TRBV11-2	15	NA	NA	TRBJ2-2	CASSPTSGHTGELFF	TGTGCCAGCAGCCCGACCAGCGGGCACACCGGGGAGCTGTTTTTT
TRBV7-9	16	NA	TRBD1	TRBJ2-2	CASSLAGTGGIGELFF	TGTGCCAGCAGCTTAGCTGGGACAGGGGGTATCGGGGAGCTGTTTTTT
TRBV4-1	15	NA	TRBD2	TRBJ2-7	CASSHGGGPLYEQYF	TGCGCCAGCAGCCACGGGGGGGGCCCTCTCTACGAGCAGTACTTC
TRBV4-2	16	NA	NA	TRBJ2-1	CASSQEQGSSYNEQFF	TGTGCCAGCAGCCAAGAACAAGGGAGCTCCTACAATGAGCAGTTCTTC
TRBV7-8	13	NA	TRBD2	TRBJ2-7	CASSHLSGGLASF	TGTGCCAGCAGCCACCTCTCCGGGGGACTAGCGAGCTTC
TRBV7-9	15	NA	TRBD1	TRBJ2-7	CASSLDRYLAYEQYF	TGTGCCAGCAGCTTGGACAGGTATCTTGCCTACGAGCAGTACTTC
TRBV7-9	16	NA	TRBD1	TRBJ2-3	CASSLLRTGGMDTQYF	TGTGCCAGCAGCTTATTGAGGACAGGGGGCATGGATACGCAGTATTTT
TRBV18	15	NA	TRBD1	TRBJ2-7	CASSPKTGVNGEQYF	TGTGCCAGCTCACCGAAGACAGGGGTAAACGGCGAGCAGTACTTC
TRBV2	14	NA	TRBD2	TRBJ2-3	CANLLLADTDTQYF	TGTGCCAACCTACTGCTAGCGGACACAGATACGCAGTATTTT
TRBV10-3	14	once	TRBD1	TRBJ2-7	CAISPGQGRSEQYF	TGTGCCATCAGTCCGGGACAGGGGAGGTCCGAGCAGTACTTC
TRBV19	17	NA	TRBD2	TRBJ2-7	CASSNARGRTALYEQYF	TGTGCCAGTAGCAACGCTCGCGGGAGGACGGCCCTCTACGAGCAGTACTTC
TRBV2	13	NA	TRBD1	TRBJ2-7	CASRGTETVEQYF	TGTGCCAGCAGGGGGACAGAAACGGTTGAGCAGTACTTC